This passage covers 15 T cell receptor beta chains from one sample sequenced in a study of graft-versus-host responses after intestinal transplantation. Their target antigens are unknown. Sequencing was performed with immunoSEQ multiplex PCR; in TCRdb, only in-frame clones are kept and a portion is missing. The data contain approximately 71,000 clones, roughly nine tenths of them singletons. The sequenced sample was unstimulated CD8+ T cells sorted from spleen or lymph node cells, obtained before intestinal transplant. The origin of the receptors is a human donor who received an intestinal transplant.

This rearrangement joins TRBV28 to TRBJ2-1; 7 bases are a match to TRBD1. CDR1 and CDR2 (germline): MDHEN, SYDVKM. The length of the CDR3 is 16 residues. J lost 3 bases, V lost 5 bases, and 10 bases had no gene match. The CDR3 loop is CASSPTPPGGYNEQFF. As DNA, the CDR3 is TGTGCCAGCAGTCCGACCCCCCCAGGGGGCTACAATGAGCAGTTCTTC. Drawing the rest from reference TRBV28 and TRBJ2-1, the complete variable domain is DVKVTQSSRYLVKRTGEKVFLECVQDMDHENMFWYRQDPGLGLRLIYFSYDVKMKEKGDIPEGYSVSREKKERFSLILESASTNQTSMYLCASSPTPPGGYNEQFFGPGTRLTVL.

V and J are TRBV28 and TRBJ2-7; no clear D gene. CDR1 is MDHEN, CDR2 SYDVKM, per germline. Deletions cut 6 bases from V and 0 bases from J, with 18 bases between. The CDR3 has 16 residues. The CDR3 nucleotides read TGTGCCAGCAGCCTGAGATTTTTCTTCGCCTCCTACGAGCAGTACTTC. Encoded protein: CASSLRFFFASYEQYF.

This clone is a singleton in its sample. The V gene is TRBV4-1, the J gene TRBJ2-7; tentative D call: TRBD2 (6 bases). The V gene's germline CDR1 is MGHRA and CDR2 YSYEKL. The ends were cut back, 1 base at V and 3 bases at J, with 16 bases in the middle. This CDR3 is built from 16 residues. The CDR3 coding sequence is TGCGCCAGCAGCCAAGCCCCCGGAGGGGTGAACTACGAGCAGTACTTC. It specifies CASSQAPGGVNYEQYF.

This chain connects TRBV19 to TRBJ1-2; TRBD1 matches 9 bases. Germline loops: CDR1 LNHDA, CDR2 SQIVND (reference sequence). The CDR3 is 17 residues long. With V trimmed by 7 bases and J by 1 base, 13 bases remained unmatched. CDR3 sequence (DNA): TGTGCCAGTAACCAACAGGGGGCAGGGAGGGATAACTATGGCTACACCTTC. It is translated as CASNQQGAGRDNYGYTF.

CDR3 bases: TGCGCCAGCAGCCTTTCATCGGACAACTTACACTCTGGAAACACCATATATTTT. Its translation is CASSLSSDNLHSGNTIYF. This rearrangement joins TRBV4-1 to TRBJ1-3; TRBD1 might be the D (5 bases). The CDR3 length is 18 residues. V was cut by 4 bases and J by 0 bases, with 19 bases left in between. Germline CDR1 MGHRA, CDR2 YSYEKL.

The chain recombines TRBV19 with TRBJ2-2; perhaps TRBD1 as D (6 bases). In germline, CDR1 is LNHDA, CDR2 SQIVND (reference sequence). This CDR3 has 15 amino acids. The germline V and J ends were trimmed by 7 bases and 3 bases, with 15 bases remaining between them. CDR3 region: CASNRRGPHTGELFF. The CDR3 DNA follows: TGTGCCAGTAATCGCAGGGGCCCTCACACCGGGGAGCTGTTTTTT.

This chain uses TRBV28 with TRBJ2-5, with a weak D call TRBD1 (6 bases). CDR3 length: 15 residues. Trimming shortened V by 5 bases and J by 4 bases, and 17 bases separated the two germline ends. CDR1 and CDR2 from the germline V gene are MDHEN and SYDVKM. The CDR3 region has the DNA TGTGCCAGCAGTCTTCAACAGGGACGGGCAGAGACCCAGTACTTC. It is translated as CASSLQQGRAETQYF.

The chain uses TRBV27 and TRBJ2-3, with a weak D call TRBD1 (6 bases). From germline, CDR1 is MNHEY and CDR2 SMNVEV (reference sequence). This CDR3 region has 14 residues. Trimming took off 2 bases at V and 2 bases at J, with 8 bases between the two ends. CDR3: CASSLNRVTDTQYF. The DNA of the CDR3 is TGTGCCAGCAGTTTAAACAGGGTCACAGATACGCAGTATTTT.

The rearrangement joins TRBV5-6 to TRBJ2-4; the match to TRBD2 covers 8 bases. V shed 0 bases, J shed 0 bases, and the junction held 5 bases outside the gene matches. The CDR3 is 17 amino acids. Looked up from germline, CDR1 is SGHDT and CDR2 is YYEEEE. The CDR3 coding sequence is TGTGCCAGCAGCTTGGTGGCCGGGAGGGGAGCCAAAAACATTCAGTACTTC. Translating it yields CASSLVAGRGAKNIQYF.

The chain recombines TRBV27 with TRBJ2-4; weak D call: TRBD2 (5 bases). The CDR3 has 16 amino acids. Germline CDR1 is MNHEY and CDR2 is SMNVEV (reference sequence). Trimming cost V 5 bases and J 0 bases, with 14 bases left between them. CDR3: CASSPLTGLAKNIQYF. For the CDR3, the DNA is TGTGCCAGCAGTCCCCTGACGGGATTAGCCAAAAACATTCAGTACTTC.

J is TRBJ1-3 and V is TRBV4-2; D uncertain. Looked up from germline, CDR1 is LGHNA and CDR2 is YNFKEQ. The CDR3 has 16 amino acids. V was clipped by 0 bases and J by 4 bases, with 13 bases between them. CDR3 protein: CASSQEDQEGGNTIYF. The CDR3 region has the DNA TGTGCCAGCAGCCAAGAAGACCAGGAGGGAGGAAACACCATATATTTT.

A note on this clone: The germline gene is not matched at one end of the junction; a read error may be the cause. J is TRBJ1-1 and V is TRBV27; D uncertain. Germline lookup yields CDR1 MNHEY and CDR2 SMNVEV (reference sequence). This CDR3 spans 13 amino acids. CDR3 nucleotides: TGTGCCAGCAGGCAAGGACTGAATACTGAAGCTTTCTTT. Protein sequence: CASRQGLNTEAFF.

V gene TRBV7-8 combines with J gene TRBJ2-7; 11 nucleotides line up with TRBD1. CDR1 is SGHVS, CDR2 FQNEAQ, per germline. V shed 5 bases, J shed 2 bases, and the junction held 5 bases outside the gene matches. This CDR3 is built from 15 residues. This CDR3 is CASSLGQGAAYEQYF. CDR3 sequence (DNA): TGTGCCAGCAGCCTCGGACAGGGGGCAGCCTACGAGCAGTACTTC.

This rearrangement joins TRBV7-4 to TRBJ2-6, with 8 bases matching TRBD1. V was pared by 7 bases and J by 0 bases, with 11 bases of the junction left unmatched. Germline V gene lookup returns CDR1 SGHVT and CDR2 SQSDAQ. The CDR3 consists of 18 residues. The CDR3 loop reads CASIRTGTGSSGANVLTF. The DNA of the CDR3 is TGTGCCAGCATAAGAACCGGGACAGGCAGCTCTGGGGCCAACGTCCTGACTTTC.

This clone was counted a few times. The chain recombines TRBV27 with TRBJ2-1; a weak D match, TRBD2 (5 bases). V lost 2 bases, J lost 0 bases, and 14 bases lay in between. Germline loops: CDR1 MNHEY, CDR2 SMNVEV (reference sequence). This CDR3 contains 17 residues. The CDR3 here is CASSLSGPGSSYNEQFF. For the CDR3, the DNA is TGTGCCAGCAGTTTAAGCGGTCCGGGGAGCTCCTACAATGAGCAGTTCTTC.